The 29 T cell receptor beta chains below all came from one sample that was sequenced in a study of cytomegalovirus exposure and HLA in healthy donors (TCRdb year 2017). The library came from the immunoSEQ multiplex PCR assay. The multiplex PCR relied on a mix of 60 forward primers for TCR Vbeta segments and 13 reverse primers for TCR Jbeta segments. TCRdb holds this immuneACCESS table with in-frame rearrangements only. Some clones are missing; in checked studies, unresolved V genes explain under half, and the rest has no known cause. The sample table shows about 160,000 clones, and 70% to 85% are seen once. Together, the top ten hold under 2.5% of the sample. The sequenced sample was PBMCs. These receptors were taken from a middle-aged man in good health and CMV-seropositive.

V gene TRBV6-5 combines with J gene TRBJ1-5; weak D call: TRBD1 (5 bases). The CDR3 has 14 residues. V gave up 7 bases and J gave up 4 bases, with 14 bases separating them. Germline CDR1 reads MNHEY; CDR2 reads SVGAGI. The CDR3 nucleotides are TGTGCCAGCACGAGCGGGGCCGGGAATCAGCCCCAGCATTTT. Its protein product is CASTSGAGNQPQHF.

V and J are TRBV11-2 and TRBJ2-3, with 7 bases identical to TRBD2. Unmatched junction bases numbered 9, after V lost 1 base and J lost 2 bases. Germline V gene lookup returns CDR1 SGHAT and CDR2 FQNNGV. The CDR3 consists of 17 residues. Here the CDR3 DNA reads TGTGCCAGCAGCTTAGGCGGCGGGGGAGCACACACAGATACGCAGTATTTT. Translating gives CASSLGGGGAHTDTQYF. The full variable domain, with the rest looked up from reference TRBV11-2 and TRBJ2-3, is EAGVAQSPRYKIIEKRQSVAFWCNPISGHATLYWYQQILGQGPKLLIQFQNNGVVDDSQLPKDRFSAERLKGVDSTLKIQPAKLEDSAVYLCASSLGGGGAHTDTQYFGPGTRLTVL.

V usage is TRBV5-1 and J usage is TRBJ2-7, with 8 bases aligning to TRBD1. Germline CDR1 is SGHRS and CDR2 is YFSETQ. Unmatched junction bases numbered 4, after V lost 2 bases and J lost 3 bases. The CDR3 consists of 14 residues. In DNA, the CDR3 is TGCGCCAGCAGCTTCGGACAGGGATTCTACGAGCAGTACTTC. Protein sequence: CASSFGQGFYEQYF.

The CDR3 is CASSFSGGRGETQYF. The CDR3 region has the DNA TGCGCCAGCAGCTTTAGCGGGGGAAGGGGAGAGACCCAGTACTTC. The rearrangement links TRBV4-3 to TRBJ2-5; TRBD2 matches at 9 bases. This CDR3 comprises 15 residues. Per the germline V gene, CDR1 is LGHNA and CDR2 is YSLEER. The V and J ends lost 5 bases and 4 bases, in that order; junction bases with no gene match: 8.

The V and J genes are TRBV13 and TRBJ2-2, with 11 bases that match TRBD2. Germline loops: CDR1 PRHDT, CDR2 FYEKMQ (reference sequence). Unmatched junction bases numbered 5, after V lost 5 bases and J lost 0 bases. The CDR3 loop spans 17 amino acids. CDR3: CASSPPGLAANTGELFF. The CDR3 DNA follows: TGTGCCAGCAGCCCTCCGGGACTAGCGGCGAACACCGGGGAGCTGTTTTTT.

This clone was counted once. The chain couples TRBV5-1 to TRBJ2-3, with 7 bases identical to TRBD1. Germline V gene data show CDR1 as SGHRS and CDR2 as YFSETQ. The CDR3 consists of 15 residues. V lost 4 bases, J lost 3 bases, and 8 bases stayed unmatched. The CDR3 loop reads CASSPNPGGTDTQYF. As DNA, the CDR3 is TGCGCCAGCAGCCCTAATCCAGGGGGAACAGATACGCAGTATTTT. Full variable domain (rest looked up from reference TRBV5-1 and TRBJ2-3): KAGVTQTPRYLIKTRGQQVTLSCSPISGHRSVSWYQQTPGQGLQFLFEYFSETQRNKGNFPGRFSGRQFSNSRSEMNVSTLELGDSALYLCASSPNPGGTDTQYFGPGTRLTVL.

The V gene is TRBV4-1, the J gene TRBJ2-7; a weak D match, TRBD2 (6 bases). The CDR3 covers 15 residues. From germline, CDR1 is MGHRA and CDR2 YSYEKL. The V end lost 1 base, the J end lost 0 bases, and 10 bases lay between the germline ends. Here the CDR3 reads CASSQGTTNSYEQYF. In DNA, the CDR3 is TGCGCCAGCAGCCAAGGGACTACCAACTCCTACGAGCAGTACTTC.

The chain has TRBV20-1 and TRBJ2-5, with D unresolved. Trimming stripped 6 bases from V and 1 base from J, with 6 bases between. The CDR3 spans 11 residues. Per germline, CDR1 DFQATT and CDR2 SNEGSKA (reference sequence). The chain's CDR3 is CSASIQETQYF. DNA for the CDR3: TGCAGTGCATCAATCCAAGAGACCCAGTACTTC.

The chain couples TRBV28 to TRBJ1-4, with TRBD1 matching 11 bases. V lost 6 bases and J lost 3; bases outside the gene matches: 6. This CDR3 region has 16 residues. Germline V lookup: CDR1 MDHEN, CDR2 SYDVKM. The CDR3 loop is CASSRTGGTANEKLFF. CDR3 sequence (DNA): TGTGCCAGCAGCCGGACAGGGGGCACGGCTAATGAAAAACTGTTTTTT. The whole variable domain, filled in from reference TRBV28 and TRBJ1-4, reads DVKVTQSSRYLVKRTGEKVFLECVQDMDHENMFWYRQDPGLGLRLIYFSYDVKMKEKGDIPEGYSVSREKKERFSLILESASTNQTSMYLCASSRTGGTANEKLFFGSGTQLSVL.

The chain is built from TRBV4-1 and TRBJ2-1; D remains ambiguous. Germline loops: CDR1 MGHRA, CDR2 YSYEKL. There are 13 residues in the CDR3. V was trimmed by 0 bases and J by 9 bases, leaving 9 bases between them. In nucleotides, the CDR3 is TGCGCCAGCAGCCAAGATCCCCTGCGTGAGCAGTTCTTC. Its protein is CASSQDPLREQFF.

A remark on this clone: The same CDR3 is also encoded by other DNA sequences in this sample. CDR3 DNA: TGTGCCAGCAGCTCGTTCTACGAGCAGTACTTC. Amino acid sequence: CASSSFYEQYF. The J gene is TRBJ2-7, the V gene TRBV7-2; D not resolved. Germline assignment: CDR1 SGHTA and CDR2 FQGNSA. V was shortened by 4 bases and J by 3 bases, with 4 bases between the two germline ends. The length of the CDR3 is 11 residues.

The genes are TRBV4-1 and TRBJ1-1; 7 bases fit TRBD1. The CDR3 runs 14 residues. With 3 bases clipped from V and 5 bases from J, the junction kept 6 bases outside the gene matches. Per germline, CDR1 MGHRA and CDR2 YSYEKL. DNA for the CDR3: TGCGCCAGCAGCCAGATCGACAGGGTGACTGAAGCTTTCTTT. Protein product: CASSQIDRVTEAFF.

The chain uses TRBV4-1 and TRBJ1-1, with unresolved D. This CDR3 spans 17 amino acids. The V end was cut by 3 bases, the J end by 0 bases, with 17 bases between. From germline, CDR1 is MGHRA and CDR2 YSYEKL. CDR3 sequence: CASSQITGGNMNTEAFF. CDR3 DNA: TGCGCCAGCAGCCAGATCACCGGAGGGAACATGAACACTGAAGCTTTCTTT.

In DNA form, the CDR3 reads TGTGCCAGCATTAGACTAGCGGGGGTCACAGATACGCAGTATTTT. This encodes CASIRLAGVTDTQYF. The rearrangement joins TRBV6-1 to TRBJ2-3, with 12 positions matching TRBD2. The germline V gene encodes CDR1 MNHNS and CDR2 SASEGT. With V trimmed by 7 bases and J by 2 bases, 4 bases remained unmatched. CDR3 length: 15 amino acids.

The chain is built from TRBV6-1 and TRBJ2-1; TRBD2 agrees at 8 bases. The length of the CDR3 is 14 residues. The germline V gene encodes CDR1 MNHNS and CDR2 SASEGT. The junction had 8 bases not matched to a gene; V was cut back by 6 bases and J by 7 bases. The CDR3 sequence: CASRGYGGGNEQFF. In DNA, the CDR3 is TGTGCCAGCAGGGGTTACGGGGGGGGAAATGAGCAGTTCTTC.

V and J are TRBV5-4 and TRBJ2-2; 11 nucleotides match TRBD2. Germline V gives CDR1 SGHNT, CDR2 YYREEE (reference sequence). Trimming cost V 4 bases and J 4 bases; bases outside gene matches: 6. The CDR3 sequence is 16 residues long. In DNA, the CDR3 is TGTGCCAGCAGCATTAGCGGGGGGGCTCGCACCGGGGAGCTGTTTTTT. Protein sequence: CASSISGGARTGELFF.

The chain has TRBV5-4 and TRBJ2-7; 7 positions agree with TRBD2. The trim removed 1 base at V and 7 bases at J, leaving 11 bases unmatched. The CDR3 has 15 amino acids. CDR1 and CDR2 (germline): SGHNT, YYREEE (reference sequence). The CDR3, as DNA: TGTGCCAGCAGCTTGTTCAAAAGGGCGGGGGAAGAGCAGTACTTC. Residues: CASSLFKRAGEEQYF.

The CDR3 protein is CASSLGTGSNEKLFF. CDR3 DNA: TGTGCCAGCAGCTTAGGGACAGGGTCTAATGAAAAACTGTTTTTT. V is TRBV7-9 and J is TRBJ1-4, with 8 positions matching TRBD1. CDR3 length equals 15 residues. The V gene end was trimmed by 1 base and the J gene end by 3 bases; junction bases not matched to a gene: 1. Germline values: CDR1 SEHNR, CDR2 FQNEAQ (reference sequence).

V and J are TRBV5-3 and TRBJ1-1; 7 positions agree with TRBD1. TRBV5-3 is assigned to the ORF class and has an uncertain function. After removal of 6 bases from V and 1 base from J, the junction contained 9 bases not matched to a gene. The CDR3 is 15 residues long. The CDR3 region has the DNA TGTGCCAGAAAAGGCAGGGGGGAAAGGAACACTGAAGCTTTCTTT. Encoded protein: CARKGRGERNTEAFF.

This chain joins TRBV7-9 and TRBJ1-1; D call uncertain. The germline V gene has CDR1 SEHNR and CDR2 FQNEAQ (reference sequence). The ends were cut back, 2 bases at V and 1 base at J, with 8 bases in the middle. The CDR3 consists of 14 residues. CDR3 nucleotides: TGTGCCAGCAGCTTATCCGGTGCGAACACTGAAGCTTTCTTT. Translated: CASSLSGANTEAFF. Using reference TRBV7-9 and TRBJ1-1 for the parts outside the CDR3, the full variable domain is DTGVSQNPRHKITKRGQNVTFRCDPISEHNRLYWYRQTLGQGPEFLTYFQNEAQLEKSRLLSDRFSAERPKGSFSTLEIQRTEQGDSAMYLCASSLSGANTEAFFGQGTRLTVV.

The V and J genes are TRBV19 and TRBJ1-3; tentative D call: TRBD1 (5 bases). The germline CDR1 and CDR2 sequences are LNHDA and SQIVND (reference sequence). V was pared by 3 bases and J by 0 bases, with 9 bases between. CDR3 length: 15 residues. CDR3 protein: CASSIGDSSGNTIYF. The CDR3, as DNA: TGTGCCAGTAGTATCGGAGACAGCTCTGGAAACACCATATATTTT.

This chain joins TRBV25-1 and TRBJ2-7; 8 bases line up with TRBD1. Trimming removed 1 base from V and 2 bases from J; junction bases left unmatched: 7. CDR3 size: 16 residues. Germline values: CDR1 MGHDK, CDR2 SYGVNS. In DNA form, the CDR3 reads TGTGCCAGCAGTGAATTGGGAGGACAGGGTGCCTACGAGCAGTACTTC. The encoded protein is CASSELGGQGAYEQYF.

The V and J genes are TRBV18 and TRBJ1-2, with 8 bases matching TRBD1. CDR3 length equals 13 residues. V was clipped by 3 bases and J by 4 bases; unmatched bases: 1. Germline V lookup: CDR1 KGHSH, CDR2 LQKENI. In nucleotides, the CDR3 is TGTGCCAGCTCACCGGACAGGGCCTATGGCTACACCTTC. This encodes CASSPDRAYGYTF. Full variable domain (rest looked up from reference TRBV18 and TRBJ1-2): NAGVMQNPRHLVRRRGQEARLRCSPMKGHSHVYWYRQLPEEGLKFMVYLQKENIIDESGMPKERFSAEFPKEGPSILRIQQVVRGDSAAYFCASSPDRAYGYTFGSGTRLTVV.

The chain combines TRBV27 with TRBJ1-5; possibly TRBD1 for D (6 bases). The length of the CDR3 is 15 residues. V was clipped by 2 bases and J by 2 bases, with 10 bases between them. Germline loops: CDR1 MNHEY, CDR2 SMNVEV (reference sequence). DNA of the CDR3: TGTGCCAGCAGTTTAAACAGGGCAGGCAATCAGCCCCAGCATTTT. Its translation: CASSLNRAGNQPQHF.

The chain recombines TRBV4-1 with TRBJ1-2, with no clear D. Germline values: CDR1 MGHRA, CDR2 YSYEKL. The CDR3 runs to 15 residues. V dropped 4 bases and J dropped 4 bases, with 16 bases sitting between them. This chain's CDR3 is CASSRLEGSTYGYTF. In DNA, the CDR3 is TGCGCCAGCAGCCGACTAGAGGGTTCGACCTATGGCTACACCTTC.

The V gene is TRBV20-1, the J gene TRBJ2-7, with unresolved D. The CDR3 consists of 11 residues. Germline CDR1 and CDR2: DFQATT and SNEGSKA (reference sequence). V lost 0 bases to trimming and J lost 5 bases, with 5 bases between them. The CDR3 loop is CSARDANEQYF. The CDR3 bases are TGCAGTGCTAGAGATGCTAACGAGCAGTACTTC.

The sample holds a few counts of this clone. This chain uses TRBV2 with TRBJ1-2; TRBD1 is a possible D gene (6 bases). The CDR3 contains 12 residues. V was cut by 5 bases and J by 4 bases, with 8 bases left in between. CDR1 SNHLY and CDR2 FYNNEI come from the germline V gene. CDR3 nucleotides: TGTGCCAGCAGTCAGGACAGCTATGGCTACACCTTC. Its protein product is CASSQDSYGYTF.

The chain recombines TRBV7-3 with TRBJ2-1, with a weak D call TRBD1 (5 bases). Germline values: CDR1 SGHTA, CDR2 FQGTGA. Trimming took 0 bases from V and 10 from J, leaving 16 bases between them. This CDR3 has 15 amino acids. The chain's CDR3 is CASSLTERGGGEQFF. Written as DNA, the CDR3 is TGTGCCAGCAGCTTAACTGAAAGGGGCGGCGGAGAGCAGTTCTTC.

This clone was seen at least ten times. The chain uses TRBV5-6 and TRBJ2-2, with 9 positions matching TRBD1. This CDR3 contains 14 residues. Trimming at V came to 4 bases and at J to 8 bases, leaving 6 bases not matched to a gene. CDR1 SGHDT and CDR2 YYEEEE come from the germline V gene. The CDR3 sequence: CASSPDRGLGELFF. CDR3 DNA: TGTGCCAGCAGCCCGGACAGGGGATTAGGGGAGCTGTTTTTT. The full variable domain, in which reference TRBV5-6 and TRBJ2-2 provide the parts outside the CDR3, is DAGVTQSPTHLIKTRGQQVTLRCSPKSGHDTVSWYQQALGQGPQFIFQYYEEEERQRGNFPDRFSGHQFPNYSSELNVNALLLGDSALYLCASSPDRGLGELFFGEGSRLTVL.